This T cell receptor beta chain is from a study of T cell changes during pregnancy in multiple sclerosis. Using immunoSEQ multiplex PCR, the repertoire was profiled, and TCRdb retains in-frame clones only, with some absent. The top ten hold around 3.2% of the sample, which has around 74,000 clones, about nine tenths seen once. The CDR3 runs to 14 residues. The germline V and J ends were trimmed by 3 bases and 5 bases, with 13 bases remaining between them. Germline CDR1 reads MGHDK; CDR2 reads SYGVNS. This receptor was taken from a female donor with multiple sclerosis, enrolled in a pregnancy study. The chain combines TRBV25-1 with TRBJ1-2, with D unclear. The sequencing used peripheral blood, collected before pregnancy. The CDR3 spells CASSEARSRYGYTF. CDR3 nucleotide sequence: TGTGCCAGCAGTGAGGCCAGGTCACGGTATGGCTACACCTTC.